This TCR beta chain was sequenced for a study of CD8+CD57+ T cells in acquired aplastic anemia. At the level of the study: Sorting CD4+ and CD8+ cells gave DNA averaging approximately 3 ug.

The V and J ends lost 1 base and 1 base respectively, with 10 bases between them. The CDR3 sequence is 15 residues long. Per germline, CDR1 LNHDA and CDR2 SQIVND (reference sequence). Patients who underwent sequencing had shown CD8+CD57+ cell expansion by flow cytometry. Among the patients, all had severe acquired aplastic anemia. No therapy was given to patients before blood sampling. General study results and limits: The same twenty-nine CD8+ CDR3 sequences occurred in patients and in controls.

About this clonotype itself: Its antigen remains unknown.

CDR3 and TCR beta VDJ profiling relied on genomic DNA as the template. A single record per CDR3 protein comes from TCRdb applying MiXCR to the reads. Of about 150,000 distinct CDR3 sequences listed, more than 40% are singletons. This rearrangement joins TRBV19 to TRBJ1-1; D is undetermined. The TCR sequence derives from a human donor with aplastic anemia. The specimen sequenced was sorted CD4+, CD8+, or CD8+CD57+ T cells (not recorded which) from PBMCs. DNA for the CDR3: TGTGCCAGTAGTATAGCAGGAAATGGGAACACTGAAGCTTTCTTT. This gives the protein CASSIAGNGNTEAFF.